This T cell receptor (beta chain) was documented in a study of long-term antiretroviral therapy in people with HIV (dated by TCRdb to between 2022 and 2023). For the wider study: The earliest samples were collected about a decade before the 2015 WHO recommendation for immediate ART, when ART was typically delayed until CD4 counts fell. From 25 to 30 adults with confirmed HIV infection, the cohort provided roughly 200 cryopreserved PBMC samples, gathered serially across a mean of about six years (range 1-12). Among the approximately 30 participants with HIV, fewer than twelve were female. No cross-contamination during QIAcube processing was shown when test extractions of a monoclonal T-cell line were performed alongside some 33 polyclonal samples. A retrospective serial study tested whether changes in peripheral blood TRB repertoire composition and diversity were associated with ART initiation and durable HIV suppression. On the study overall, not on this receptor specifically: CDR3 length ranges in HIV repertoires were narrower than in controls, and network structure suggested an antigen-experienced repertoire with only a slight naive shift after ART. ART initiation was associated with a significant increase in TRB diversity, but diversity stayed significantly below transplant donor controls even after long-term ART. Expanded TRB clones identified before ART initiation dominated the repertoire across all time points, though the dominance fluctuated and decreased in many PLHIV after ART. Inferences about post-ART repertoire changes were limited because no data were available on ART adherence, viral resistance or therapy changes. The samples span the years 2004 to 2017, and the ART regimens used at that time may not be as effective as current regimens. Because pre-ART samples had limited cell numbers, profiling was done on unsorted PBMC rather than on sorted CD4+ and CD8+ T cells. Because PBMC availability was limited, only the TCR beta chain was sequenced, with no alpha chain pairing.

Regarding this clone: The antigen it binds to is not known. Base qualities are not at hand, and no much larger clone is one base apart.

The immunoSEQ hsTCRB v3.0 assay was used at survey level resolution for TRB variable region sequencing. TRB sequencing targeted a depth of about 40,000-50,000 T-cell genomes per sample. Pooled TRB libraries were sequenced on an Illumina MiSeq with a v3 150-cycle kit. Per the authors' processing: Repertoire analysis was run in R within a reproducible Nextflow workflow that covered QC, data transformation and analysis. LymphoSeq2, an R package for AIRR-Seq data exploration, was used to implement custom analyses. A few samples that produced fewer than 5000 total TRB sequences were removed, so fewer than 200 HIV repertoires were analyzed. Among the 170 to 200 HIV repertoires that were kept, 59 were collected before ART initiation and more than 120 were collected after ART initiation. Each repertoire was downsampled to 5000 TRB nucleotide sequences, and summary statistics were averaged across 100 downsampling iterations. TRB sequences were retained for analysis only if CDR3 regions of at least seven amino acids were present. Two measures captured diversity: a Shannon entropy-derived clonality score and the Gini coefficient. In repertoire networks, the top 5000 CDR3 amino acid sequences were linked whenever an edit distance of one separated two sequences. GLIPH2 predicted antigen specificity groups and MHC restriction for TRB CDR3 amino acid sequences. To flag known CMV, EBV, HIV or tissue antigen associations, CDR3 amino acid sequences were matched against VDJdb and McPAS-TCR. Pre-ART, post-ART and control groups were compared with Wilcoxon signed-rank tests and Holm-Bonferroni correction. This immuneACCESS table, as held by TCRdb, lists in-frame sequences with V and J called but not all clones. Of the missing ones, under half trace to an unresolved V gene in checked studies; the others have no known cause. The D gene and trimming were derived from the DNA, and the V and J assignments and clone size from that table. This sample gives 27,000 or so clones in total; about 84% of them show up just once. Clones ranked in the top ten supply 8% to 9% of the sample.

CDR1 and CDR2 were assigned from the germline V gene as KGHSH and LQKENI. The V end loses 8 bases and the J end loses 0 bases, and a stretch of 8 bases separates them. Including cysteine and phenylalanine, the CDR3 has 13 amino acids. The read is trimmed to its CDR3 DNA, 39 bases read in frame from base 1. Participants were included only if at least one PBMC sample before ART initiation and at least two post-ART samples were available. All participants with HIV were treated in the United States of America. Before DNA extraction, cryopreserved samples of 1-10 million PBMC were thawed and then washed. At the time of the earliest PBMC sample, participants with HIV were aged between roughly 23 and 60 years. PBMC samples were contributed by each participant from 1-4 timepoints before ART initiation and 2-8 timepoints after ART initiation, with a median of 7 samples. Serial HIV viral load, CD4+ T-cell count, ART history and demographic data were obtained for every participant. A Qiagen kit on a QIAcube was used to extract genomic DNA from unsorted PBMC, with samples processed in batches of 12.

Sample: unsorted PBMCs, taken 4.7 to 5 years after starting antiretroviral therapy. The V and J segments used are TRBV18 and TRBJ1-5; the D gene is possibly TRBD1, with 5 bases matching. The sequence was collected from a man aged 40-50 years with HIV. The DNA sequence is TGTGCCAGCCGGGGCTCTAGCAATCAGCCCCAGCATTTT. This encodes CASRGSSNQPQHF. When the CDR3 is completed using the reference TRBV18 and TRBJ1-5 genes on either side, the full variable domain is NAGVMQNPRHLVRRRGQEARLRCSPMKGHSHVYWYRQLPEEGLKFMVYLQKENIIDESGMPKERFSAEFPKEGPSILRIQQVVRGDSAAYFCASRGSSNQPQHFGDGTRLSIL.